This T cell receptor (beta chain) was captured in a study of beta chain features in type 1 diabetes. The study reverse transcribed the entire isolated RNA, so it sequenced expressed TCRB transcripts. Millions of reads was the average for naive, central memory and regulatory T cell samples. The protocol was immunoSEQ multiplex PCR, while the TCRdb copy is restricted to in-frame clones and leaves out a portion. This sample has fewer than 300,000 clones, with about a tenth found just once. The CDR3 is 14 residues long. Germline V gene sequence: CDR1 MNHNS, CDR2 SASEGT. Germline trimming cut 10 bases from V and 1 base from J; bases unmatched to any gene: 6. A word on this clone: As yet, its antigen is unknown.

Findings and limits, study-wide: Among all four CD4+ subsets, Type 1 diabetes patients had TCRB CDR3s that were moderately but significantly shorter.

Sequenced: naive CD4+ T cells from blood. This sequence joins TRBV6-1 and TRBJ2-7; 11 bases match TRBD1. The sequence derives from a young man with type 1 diabetes. The DNA for the CDR3 is TGTGCCACCGAGGGACAGGGGGTATCCTACGAGCAGTACTTC. Residues: CATEGQGVSYEQYF.